The 28 T cell receptor beta chains presented below share a single source sample, sequenced in a study of regulatory T cells in long-lasting Graves disease. Specified time point: persistent/refractory GD, antithyroid drugs over 5 years with positive TRAb. PBMC RNA was the source of the TCR library. CDR3 regions were amplified by Arm-PCR using iRepertoire HTBI primers to build TCR beta libraries. TCRdb reprocessed the multiplex PCR reads with MiXCR, giving one entry per CDR3 protein. This table holds about 660,000 distinct CDR3 sequences, around 32% found once. Here the sequenced sample was peripheral blood mononuclear cells (PBMCs), taken when the disease was refractory, from a patient treated with antithyroid drugs. Source of these receptors: a female donor with Graves disease.

The chain couples TRBV7-6 to TRBJ2-7; D is undetermined. Germline V gene data show CDR1 as SGHVS and CDR2 as FNYEAQ. Trimming pared 4 bases from V and 7 bases from J, leaving 8 bases between. CDR3 size: 11 residues. CDR3 DNA sequence: TGTGCCAGCAGCTCAAACTGGGAGCAGTACTTC. This gives the protein CASSSNWEQYF.

This chain joins TRBV30 and TRBJ2-5, with D possibly TRBD2 on 5 matching bases. From germline, CDR1 is GTSNPN and CDR2 SVGIG (reference sequence). The CDR3 covers 15 residues. Trimming pared 0 bases from V and 2 bases from J, leaving 13 bases between. CDR3 DNA sequence: TGTGCCTGGAGTGTACCTTTCGGGGTACAAGAGACCCAGTACTTC. It yields the protein CAWSVPFGVQETQYF.

The chain employs TRBV2 and TRBJ2-7; the match to TRBD1 covers 7 bases. V lost 6 bases, J lost 2 bases, and 10 bases stayed unmatched. The V gene's germline CDR1 is SNHLY and CDR2 FYNNEI. The CDR3 is made up of 15 amino acids. In nucleotides, the CDR3 is TGTGCCAGCAGAGCCGGACAGGCGTTAACCTACGAGCAGTACTTC. This encodes CASRAGQALTYEQYF.

With respect to this clonotype: The junction departs from germline at one end; a sequencing error may be responsible. This sequence joins TRBV25-1 and TRBJ2-5; 13 bases align to TRBD2. Germline V lookup: CDR1 MGHDK, CDR2 SYGVNS. The CDR3 is made up of 17 amino acids. The CDR3 bases are TGTGCCAGCAGTGAATACCTCGTTGGACTAGCGGGAGAGACCCAGCACTTC. It codes for CASSEYLVGLAGETQHF.

At least ten counts were recorded for this clonotype. This chain connects TRBV2 to TRBJ1-3; D is unresolved. CDR1 and CDR2 from the germline V gene are SNHLY and FYNNEI. This CDR3 contains 12 residues. The V gene lost 2 bases and the J gene lost 3 bases, with 2 bases spanning the gap. Here the CDR3 reads CASSERGNTIYF. Written as DNA, the CDR3 is TGTGCCAGCAGTGAACGTGGAAACACCATATATTTT. Full variable domain (missing parts from reference TRBV2 and TRBJ1-3): EPEVTQTPSHQVTQMGQEVILRCVPISNHLYFYWYRQILGQKVEFLVSFYNNEISEKSEIFDDQFSVERPDGSNFTLKIRSTKLEDSAMYFCASSERGNTIYFGEGSWLTVV.

This clonotype was seen a few times. The chain couples TRBV10-3 to TRBJ2-7; no definite D call. CDR1 and CDR2 from the germline V gene are ENHRY and SYGVKD. CDR3 length: 13 residues. V dropped 6 bases and J dropped 3 bases, with 12 bases sitting between them. The CDR3 protein is CAIRRQADYEQYF. CDR3 DNA sequence: TGTGCCATCAGAAGACAAGCCGACTACGAGCAGTACTTC.

This clonotype was recorded many times. The chain joins TRBV2 to TRBJ2-7, with TRBD2 as a possible D gene (5 bases). Germline V gene data show CDR1 as SNHLY and CDR2 as FYNNEI. The CDR3 sequence is 11 residues long. The V end was cut by 3 bases, the J end by 9 bases, with 9 bases between. The CDR3 protein is CASSERVGQYF. DNA of the CDR3: TGTGCCAGCAGTGAGAGGGTTGGGCAGTACTTC.

This clonotype occurred a few times. The chain uses TRBV30 and TRBJ1-1, with D uncertain. Trimming pared 0 bases from V and 5 bases from J, leaving 7 bases between. Germline V lookup: CDR1 GTSNPN, CDR2 SVGIG (reference sequence). The CDR3 has 12 residues. For the CDR3, the DNA is TGTGCCTGGAGTGTATTAGGGACTGAAGCTTTCTTT. This translates into CAWSVLGTEAFF.

V is TRBV28 and J is TRBJ2-2; TRBD2 matches at 15 bases. V gave up 7 bases and J gave up 5 bases; unmatched junction bases: 14. Germline V gene data show CDR1 as MDHEN and CDR2 as SYDVKM. This CDR3 spans 19 amino acids. The CDR3, as DNA: TGTGCCAGCACCACCTCGGGACTAGCGGGAGGCCGCGGAACCGGGGAGCTGTTTTTT. This sequence encodes CASTTSGLAGGRGTGELFF. Combining the CDR3 with reference TRBV28 and TRBJ2-2 gives the whole variable domain DVKVTQSSRYLVKRTGEKVFLECVQDMDHENMFWYRQDPGLGLRLIYFSYDVKMKEKGDIPEGYSVSREKKERFSLILESASTNQTSMYLCASTTSGLAGGRGTGELFFGEGSRLTVL.

The genes are TRBV28 and TRBJ1-1; 7 bases map to TRBD1. This CDR3 contains 14 residues. The ends lost 7 bases at V and 6 bases at J; junction bases unmatched: 11. Germline V gene sequence: CDR1 MDHEN, CDR2 SYDVKM. As DNA, the CDR3 is TGTGCCAGCATAGAGGGGGGACAGTCTCCTGAAGCTTTCTTT. This translates into CASIEGGQSPEAFF.

This chain uses TRBV10-2 with TRBJ1-2; unclear D gene. CDR1 and CDR2 (germline): WSHSY, SAAADI. With 3 bases removed from V and 8 bases from J, the gap between germline ends came to 10 bases. The CDR3 has 12 residues. As DNA, the CDR3 is TGCGCCAGCAGTGACTACGGCCCGGGCTACACCTTC. Amino acid sequence: CASSDYGPGYTF.

This clonotype showed up just a few times. The chain's CDR3 is CYGEIGQGADTQYF. Here the CDR3 DNA reads TGCTACGGGGAAATCGGACAGGGTGCAGATACGCAGTATTTT. The rearrangement joins TRBV29-1 to TRBJ2-3; 8 bases match TRBD1. This CDR3 is built from 14 residues. Per the germline V gene, CDR1 is SQVTM and CDR2 is ANQGSEA.

This clonotype has a handful of counts. The chain is built from TRBV6-1 and TRBJ1-5; no clear D. Trimming took off 6 bases at V and 0 bases at J, with 12 bases between the two ends. The CDR3 covers 15 residues. Germline lookup yields CDR1 MNHNS and CDR2 SASEGT. Written as DNA, the CDR3 is TGTGCCAGCAGGGAGCTTAGGCATAGCAATCAGCCCCAGCATTTT. Protein product: CASRELRHSNQPQHF.

V usage is TRBV6-7 and J usage is TRBJ1-1; D is unclear. TRBV6-7 is identified as an open reading frame with a role that is uncertain. Between the trimmed V and J ends, which lost 3 bases and 1 base, there was a span of 9 bases. The CDR3 sequence is 14 residues long. The CDR3 DNA reads as TGTGCCAGCAGTTATGGTCACCCGAACACTGAAGCTTTCTTT. It encodes CASSYGHPNTEAFF.

This clonotype has more than one count but fewer than ten. CDR3 loop: CASTGQIYNEQFF. The CDR3, as DNA: TGTGCCAGCACCGGACAGATTTACAATGAGCAGTTCTTC. The chain couples TRBV2 to TRBJ2-1; D perhaps matches TRBD1 (6 bases). The V gene's germline CDR1 is SNHLY and CDR2 FYNNEI. V was shortened by 7 bases and J by 4 bases, with 11 bases between the two germline ends. This CDR3 has 13 amino acids.

This clonotype was detected many times. The gene calls are TRBV20-1 and TRBJ2-7; TRBD1 might be the D (6 bases). V was cut by 5 bases and J by 5 bases, with 10 bases left in between. Germline V CDR1 and CDR2: DFQATT, SNEGSKA (reference sequence). The CDR3 spans 11 residues. CDR3 nucleotide sequence: TGCAGTGCTTCAGGGGACCACGAGCAGTACTTC. Translated, it gives CSASGDHEQYF.

At least ten counts were recorded for this clonotype. CDR3 sequence: CASSIGGPSGGAQTQYF. CDR3 in DNA: TGTGCCAGCAGCATCGGTGGTCCCAGCGGGGGAGCGCAGACCCAGTACTTC. The J gene is TRBJ2-5, the V gene TRBV28, with 8 bases aligning to TRBD2. The CDR3 sequence is 17 residues long. Unmatched junction bases numbered 18, after V lost 6 bases and J lost 6 bases. CDR1 and CDR2 from the germline V gene are MDHEN and SYDVKM.

The chain has TRBV20-1 and TRBJ1-5; 8 nucleotides align to TRBD1. The CDR3 has 15 amino acids. CDR1 DFQATT and CDR2 SNEGSKA come from the germline V gene (reference sequence). V shed 3 bases, J shed 2 bases, and the junction held 6 bases outside the gene matches. The CDR3 nucleotides read TGCAGTGCTAGTTATCAGGGGGCAGGCAATCAGCCCCAGCATTTT. It translates to CSASYQGAGNQPQHF.

The chain carries TRBV6-1 and TRBJ2-7; 8 bases fit TRBD1. The germline CDR1 and CDR2 sequences are MNHNS and SASEGT. The CDR3 covers 17 residues. V trimming: 5 bases; J trimming: 2 bases; junction bases outside the gene matches: 14. The CDR3 bases are TGTGCCAGCAGTACTGGACAGGGTCAAGTAGTTCCCTACGAGCAGTACTTC. Its protein is CASSTGQGQVVPYEQYF.

This clonotype came up a few times. This chain uses TRBV7-9 with TRBJ1-6, with D unresolved. Germline loops: CDR1 SEHNR, CDR2 FQNEAQ (reference sequence). Trimming shortened V by 5 bases and J by 9 bases, and 17 bases separated the two germline ends. The CDR3 has 15 residues. The CDR3 sequence is CASSPKVWLSSPLHF. In DNA form, the CDR3 reads TGTGCCAGCAGCCCCAAGGTGTGGTTGAGTTCACCCCTCCACTTT.

V is TRBV19 and J is TRBJ1-2; 7 nucleotides agree with TRBD1. CDR1 and CDR2 from the germline V gene are LNHDA and SQIVND (reference sequence). V dropped 11 bases and J dropped 2; count of bases not matched to a gene: 8. This CDR3 has 13 amino acids. For the CDR3, the DNA is TGTGCCTCTACCGGGACAGACAACTATGGCTACACCTTC. This sequence encodes CASTGTDNYGYTF.

The table lists this clonotype with a few counts. This chain uses TRBV27 with TRBJ1-2; D gene ambiguous. From germline, CDR1 is MNHEY and CDR2 SMNVEV (reference sequence). Trimming shortened V by 3 bases and J by 4 bases, and 12 bases separated the two germline ends. This CDR3 comprises 14 residues. The CDR3 DNA follows: TGTGCCAGCAGTTTTAAGCGGTTGGGCTATGGCTACACCTTC. It codes for CASSFKRLGYGYTF.

V usage is TRBV6-1 and J usage is TRBJ2-1; 7 bases map to TRBD2. The V and J ends lost 5 bases and 2 bases, in that order; junction bases with no gene match: 9. The CDR3 totals 16 residues. Per the germline V gene, CDR1 is MNHNS and CDR2 is SASEGT. The CDR3 protein is CASSPLGRRPYNEQFF. DNA for the CDR3: TGTGCCAGCAGTCCCCTCGGGAGGCGCCCCTACAATGAGCAGTTCTTC.

The chain recombines TRBV10-2 with TRBJ1-5; tentatively, D is TRBD1 (6 bases). This CDR3 has 16 residues. The germline gives CDR1 WSHSY, CDR2 SAAADI. The V gene lost 0 bases and the J gene lost 3 bases, with 12 bases spanning the gap. The CDR3 loop reads CASSESGAGYNQPQHF. In DNA, the CDR3 is TGCGCCAGCAGTGAGTCGGGGGCAGGCTACAATCAGCCCCAGCATTTT.

This clonotype turned up a few times. The chain recombines TRBV9 with TRBJ2-5; D is unclear. CDR1 and CDR2 (germline): SGDLS, YYNGEE. Trimming stripped 1 base from V and 4 bases from J, with 11 bases between. The CDR3 covers 14 residues. The CDR3: CASSVWMRSETQYF. CDR3 in DNA: TGTGCCAGCAGCGTATGGATGCGGTCAGAGACCCAGTACTTC. Using reference TRBV9 and TRBJ2-5 for the parts outside the CDR3, the full variable domain is DSGVTQTPKHLITATGQRVTLRCSPRSGDLSVYWYQQSLDQGLQFLIQYYNGEERAKGNILERFSAQQFPDLHSELNLSSLELGDSALYFCASSVWMRSETQYFGPGTRLLVL.

This chain uses TRBV5-1 with TRBJ2-7; D is possibly TRBD2 (6 bases). The CDR3 covers 13 residues. V lost 4 bases and J lost 0, with 8 bases in between. The germline CDR1 and CDR2 sequences are SGHRS and YFSETQ. CDR3 loop: CASSGGISYEQYF. CDR3 DNA: TGCGCCAGCAGCGGGGGGATCTCCTACGAGCAGTACTTC.

This clonotype showed up just a few times. The rearrangement joins TRBV20-1 to TRBJ1-1, with D uncertain. The V and J ends lost 6 bases and 5 bases respectively, with 22 bases between them. From germline, CDR1 is DFQATT and CDR2 SNEGSKA (reference sequence). This CDR3 is 15 amino acids long. CDR3 coding DNA: TGCAGTGCCCCGAGGTCAGTTGTCGGAAGGACTGAAGCTTTCTTT. Amino acids: CSAPRSVVGRTEAFF.

The chain links TRBV28 to TRBJ2-7, with 7 bases aligning to TRBD1. Germline lookup yields CDR1 MDHEN and CDR2 SYDVKM. The CDR3 is 12 residues long. The trim removed 6 bases at V and 2 bases at J, leaving 1 base unmatched. The CDR3: CASRQGTYEQYF. In DNA form, the CDR3 reads TGTGCCAGCAGACAGGGGACCTACGAGCAGTACTTC.